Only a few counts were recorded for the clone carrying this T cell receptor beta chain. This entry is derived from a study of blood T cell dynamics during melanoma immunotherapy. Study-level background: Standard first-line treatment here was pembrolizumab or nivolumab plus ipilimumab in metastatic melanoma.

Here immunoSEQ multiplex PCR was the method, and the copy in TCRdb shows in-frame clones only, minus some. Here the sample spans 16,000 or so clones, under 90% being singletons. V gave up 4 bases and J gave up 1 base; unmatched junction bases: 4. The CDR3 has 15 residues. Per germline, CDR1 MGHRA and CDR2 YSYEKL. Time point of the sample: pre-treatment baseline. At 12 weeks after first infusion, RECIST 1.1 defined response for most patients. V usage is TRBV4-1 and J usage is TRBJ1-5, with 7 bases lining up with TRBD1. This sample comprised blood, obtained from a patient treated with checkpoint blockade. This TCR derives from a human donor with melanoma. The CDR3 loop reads CASSPGQISNQPQHF. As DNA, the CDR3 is TGCGCCAGCAGCCCGGGACAGATCAGCAATCAGCCCCAGCATTTT.